These 30 T cell receptor beta chains share one sample of origin, sequenced in a study of response to subunit inactivated influenza vaccine. One entry per CDR3 protein, called by TCRdb with MiXCR from the RT-PCR reads. The sample consists of fewer than 550,000 distinct CDR3 sequences, roughly 27% of them appearing once. Sequencing was performed on CD4+ T cells sorted from PBMCs, taken roughly 5 days after vaccination. These receptors came from a man between 50 and 59 years old who received an inactivated influenza vaccine.

The J gene is TRBJ1-2, the V gene TRBV7-9, with D uncertain. Trimming took off 0 bases at V and 1 base at J, with 9 bases between the two ends. The CDR3 consists of 15 residues. The germline CDR1 and CDR2 sequences are SEHNR and FQNEAQ (reference sequence). For the CDR3, the DNA is TGTGCCAGCAGCTTAGCGCTGACGGTTAACTATGGCTACACCTTC. As protein: CASSLALTVNYGYTF.

On this clonotype: Germline and junction disagree at one end, which may indicate a read error. The V call is TRBV20-1, the J call TRBJ2-1; tentatively, D is TRBD2 (5 bases). The CDR3 length is 13 residues. Germline values: CDR1 DFQATT, CDR2 SNEGSKA (reference sequence). The CDR3 nucleotides are TGCAGTGCTCCACACGTGTCTAGCCTTTTTATGCTCTTC. Protein: CSAPHVSSLFMLF.

This clonotype was counted only a few times. The rearrangement links TRBV6-1 to TRBJ2-3; 14 nucleotides match TRBD2. Germline V gene sequence: CDR1 MNHNS, CDR2 SASEGT. The junction had 8 bases not matched to a gene; V was cut back by 5 bases and J by 4 bases. The CDR3 length is 17 residues. CDR3 coding DNA: TGTGCCAGCAGTCTTCGGACTAGCGGGAGGCTCTCAGATACGCAGTATTTT. It encodes CASSLRTSGRLSDTQYF.

The rearrangement joins TRBV10-3 to TRBJ1-1, with 7 nucleotides matching TRBD1. The CDR3 has 15 amino acids. The trim removed 4 bases at V and 4 bases at J, leaving 9 bases unmatched. Per the germline V gene, CDR1 is ENHRY and CDR2 is SYGVKD. The CDR3 DNA reads TGTGCCATCAGTGCCCCGACAGGGTCGGGCACTGAAGCTTTCTTT. It encodes CAISAPTGSGTEAFF.

V usage is TRBV24-1 and J usage is TRBJ2-2; possibly TRBD2 for D (6 bases). The V end lost 2 bases, the J end lost 7 bases, and 25 bases lay between the germline ends. The length of the CDR3 is 19 residues. CDR1 is KGHDR and CDR2 is SFDVKD in the germline V gene. The CDR3 reads CATSDSESVSGVYFGELFF. The CDR3 DNA is TGTGCCACCAGTGATTCGGAATCTGTCTCGGGAGTCTATTTCGGGGAGCTGTTTTTT.

The chain employs TRBV12-3 or TRBV12-4 and TRBJ2-7, with 12 bases aligning to TRBD2. J was trimmed by 3 bases and V by 4 bases; bases with no gene match: 7. The CDR3 runs to 16 residues. CDR3 region: CASSSRLAGAIYEQYF. CDR3 nucleotides: TGTGCCAGCAGTTCTCGACTAGCGGGAGCTATCTACGAGCAGTACTTC.

V is TRBV5-1 and J is TRBJ1-1; weak D call: TRBD1 (6 bases). The CDR3 length is 13 residues. Trimming cost V 7 bases and J 6 bases, with 16 bases left between them. The V gene's germline CDR1 is SGHRS and CDR2 YFSETQ. The DNA for the CDR3 is TGCGCCAGCTTTGTACAGGGATCCGCTGAAGCTTTCTTT. Translating it yields CASFVQGSAEAFF.

This chain joins TRBV20-1 and TRBJ2-3; 9 nucleotides line up with TRBD1. V lost 4 bases, J lost 7 bases, and 3 bases stayed unmatched. The CDR3 sequence is 12 residues long. The germline V gene has CDR1 DFQATT and CDR2 SNEGSKA (reference sequence). The DNA of the CDR3 is TGCAGTGCTACCGGGACAGGGTATACGCAGTATTTT. Translated: CSATGTGYTQYF.

The genes are TRBV6-5 and TRBJ2-2, with D unresolved. Trimming left V 6 bases short and J 5 bases short, with 7 bases between. Germline V gene sequence: CDR1 MNHEY, CDR2 SVGAGI. The CDR3 contains 12 residues. The chain's CDR3 is CASRPLTGELFF. The CDR3, as DNA: TGTGCCAGCAGACCCCTGACCGGGGAGCTGTTTTTT.

The chain couples TRBV20-1 to TRBJ2-7; D perhaps matches TRBD1 (5 bases). Deletions cut 5 bases from V and 4 bases from J, with 12 bases between. Germline CDR1 reads DFQATT; CDR2 reads SNEGSKA (reference sequence). This CDR3 has 12 amino acids. The CDR3 loop reads CSARKGEYEQYF. The CDR3 DNA is TGCAGTGCTCGAAAAGGGGAATACGAGCAGTACTTC.

The gene calls are TRBV20-1 and TRBJ2-5; 8 bases line up with TRBD1. This CDR3 is built from 8 residues. Unmatched junction bases numbered 2, after V lost 8 bases and J lost 12 bases. In germline, CDR1 is DFQATT, CDR2 SNEGSKA (reference sequence). The CDR3 spells CSQTGEYF. The CDR3 DNA sequence: TGCAGTCAGACAGGGGAGTACTTC.

This clonotype was recorded a few times. The chain employs TRBV5-1 and TRBJ2-1; D is unclear. The CDR3 sequence is 13 residues long. V shed 2 bases and J shed 7 bases, with 10 bases lying between them. The germline CDR1 and CDR2 sequences are SGHRS and YFSETQ. CDR3 sequence (DNA): TGCGCCAGCAGCTTCGCTTTCGAGAATGAGCAGTTCTTC. This codes for CASSFAFENEQFF.

The chain is built from TRBV12-3 or TRBV12-4 and TRBJ2-1; 10 bases agree with TRBD1. Trimming took 2 bases from V and 6 from J; bases not matched to a gene: 4. The CDR3 consists of 15 residues. CDR3 region: CASSLLGQGTNEQFF. For the CDR3, the DNA is TGTGCCAGCAGTTTACTGGGACAGGGGACCAATGAGCAGTTCTTC.

This clonotype was found many times. The chain combines TRBV2 with TRBJ1-1; D might be TRBD1 (6 bases). The V gene lost 6 bases and the J gene lost 1 base, with 9 bases spanning the gap. This CDR3 region has 13 residues. Germline loops: CDR1 SNHLY, CDR2 FYNNEI. In DNA form, the CDR3 reads TGTGCCAGCAGGGAACAGGGGAACACTGAAGCTTTCTTT. Its protein product is CASREQGNTEAFF.

This chain links TRBV19 with TRBJ1-1; 9 bases line up with TRBD1. J lost 6 bases, V lost 6 bases, and 11 bases had no gene match. This CDR3 contains 15 residues. Germline V gene lookup returns CDR1 LNHDA and CDR2 SQIVND (reference sequence). CDR3 loop: CASRTQGAHSSEAFF. In nucleotides, the CDR3 is TGTGCCAGTAGAACACAGGGGGCGCATAGTTCTGAAGCTTTCTTT.

The chain links TRBV11-2 to TRBJ2-7; no reliable D call. The CDR3 is made up of 12 amino acids. The ends were cut back, 4 bases at V and 1 base at J, with 5 bases in the middle. The germline V gene encodes CDR1 SGHAT and CDR2 FQNNGV. Written as DNA, the CDR3 is TGTGCCAGCAGCTCCGTATCCTACGAGCAGTACTTC. Protein product: CASSSVSYEQYF.

The chain couples TRBV20-1 to TRBJ2-1; TRBD2 aligns across 12 bases. This CDR3 has 16 residues. Losses at the gene ends were 3 bases for V and 5 bases for J; bases not matched to a gene: 8. Looked up from germline, CDR1 is DFQATT and CDR2 is SNEGSKA (reference sequence). CDR3 region: CSASGLAGGPHNEQFF. As DNA, the CDR3 is TGCAGTGCTAGTGGGCTAGCGGGAGGGCCGCACAATGAGCAGTTCTTC.

The chain couples TRBV7-2 to TRBJ2-1, with D possibly TRBD2 on 6 matching bases. The CDR3 extends over 13 amino acids. Per germline, CDR1 SGHTA and CDR2 FQGNSA. Trimming took 2 bases from V and 8 from J, leaving 10 bases between them. The DNA of the CDR3 is TGTGCCAGCAGCTTAATCCGGGAGCATGAGCAGTTCTTC. It specifies CASSLIREHEQFF.

J is TRBJ1-5 and V is TRBV6-6; D uncertain. Germline assignment: CDR1 MNHNY and CDR2 SVGAGI (reference sequence). The CDR3 totals 13 residues. Trimming pared 0 bases from V and 7 bases from J, leaving 7 bases between. The CDR3 sequence is CASSYSPEQPQHF. CDR3 coding DNA: TGTGCCAGCAGTTACTCCCCGGAACAGCCCCAGCATTTT.

This clonotype appeared a few times. The chain links TRBV5-5 to TRBJ2-3, with D maybe TRBD1 (5 bases). This CDR3 region has 14 residues. V lost 4 bases and J 2 bases, leaving 11 bases between the germline ends. Germline V gene lookup returns CDR1 SGHKS and CDR2 YYEKEE (reference sequence). The CDR3 DNA reads TGTGCCAGCAGCCCGACAGCTATCACAGATACGCAGTATTTT. It specifies CASSPTAITDTQYF.

This clonotype was recorded a few times. V gene TRBV24-1 combines with J gene TRBJ2-1, with a possible D match to TRBD1 (6 bases). The CDR3 has 12 amino acids. Deletions cut 2 bases from V and 10 bases from J, with 8 bases between. The germline V gene encodes CDR1 KGHDR and CDR2 SFDVKD. CDR3 sequence: CATSDYREEQFF. As DNA, the CDR3 is TGTGCCACCAGTGATTACAGGGAGGAGCAGTTCTTC.

This clonotype was counted many times. This sequence joins TRBV29-1 and TRBJ1-1, with 9 bases matching TRBD1. Per the germline V gene, CDR1 is SQVTM and CDR2 is ANQGSEA. The CDR3 consists of 14 residues. Losses at the gene ends were 8 bases for V and 1 base for J; bases not matched to a gene: 8. The CDR3 loop reads CSTERGQGNTEAFF. The CDR3 nucleotides read TGCAGCACTGAGAGGGGACAGGGGAACACTGAAGCTTTCTTT.

This clonotype came up once. The chain employs TRBV7-2 and TRBJ2-3, with D perhaps TRBD2 (5 bases). Trimming removed 11 bases from V and 7 bases from J, with 19 bases in between. This CDR3 has 13 amino acids. Germline lookup yields CDR1 SGHTA and CDR2 FQGNSA. CDR3 sequence reads: CASRAVGLNTQYF. The CDR3 DNA reads TGTGCCTCACGAGCGGTGGGTTTAAATACGCAGTATTTT. Based on the CDR3 plus reference TRBV7-2 and TRBJ2-3, the full variable domain is GAGVSQSPSNKVTEKGKDVELRCDPISGHTALYWYRQSLGQGLEFLIYFQGNSAPDKSGLPSDRFSAERTGGSVSTLTIQRTQQEDSAVYLCASRAVGLNTQYFGPGTRLTVL.

The chain recombines TRBV6-2 or TRBV6-3 with TRBJ2-7; weak D call: TRBD2 (6 bases). V was clipped by 6 bases and J by 2 bases, with 11 bases between them. Germline CDR1 is MNHEY and CDR2 is SVGEGT. This CDR3 is 13 amino acids long. CDR3: CASSSGTPYEQYF. In nucleotides, the CDR3 is TGTGCCAGCAGCTCCGGGACTCCCTACGAGCAGTACTTC.

This clonotype appeared a few times. The chain uses TRBV7-8 and TRBJ2-7; a possible D gene is TRBD2 (6 bases). This CDR3 is 16 amino acids long. Trimming shortened V by 5 bases and J by 1 base, and 18 bases separated the two germline ends. CDR1 is SGHVS and CDR2 is FQNEAQ in the germline V gene. The CDR3 DNA reads TGTGCCAGCAGCAAAATCGGCGGCGGGACTTCCTACGAGCAGTACTTC. This codes for CASSKIGGGTSYEQYF. Drawing the rest from reference TRBV7-8 and TRBJ2-7, the complete variable domain is GAGVSQSPRYKVAKRGQDVALRCDPISGHVSLFWYQQALGQGPEFLTYFQNEAQLDKSGLPSDRFFAERPEGSVSTLKIQRTQQEDSAVYLCASSKIGGGTSYEQYFGPGTRLTVT.

This clonotype was detected ten times or more. The chain couples TRBV30 to TRBJ1-1, with unresolved D. Germline V gene sequence: CDR1 GTSNPN, CDR2 SVGIG (reference sequence). The CDR3 extends over 13 amino acids. V dropped 0 bases and J dropped 0 bases, with 5 bases sitting between them. The chain's CDR3 is CAWSVAVNTEAFF. The CDR3 DNA reads TGTGCCTGGAGTGTTGCGGTGAACACTGAAGCTTTCTTT.

V gene TRBV29-1 combines with J gene TRBJ2-5; no clear D. The CDR3 spans 13 residues. Germline-derived CDR1 and CDR2 are SQVTM and ANQGSEA. Trimming took 8 bases from V and 1 from J, leaving 14 bases between them. CDR3 loop: CSFTGAAQETQYF. CDR3 sequence (DNA): TGCAGCTTTACCGGCGCAGCCCAAGAGACCCAGTACTTC.

V gene TRBV4-2 combines with J gene TRBJ2-6; D remains ambiguous. Per germline, CDR1 LGHNA and CDR2 YNFKEQ. V gave up 0 bases and J gave up 0 bases, with 3 bases separating them. The CDR3 has 15 residues. The CDR3 DNA follows: TGTGCCAGCAGCCAAGATTACTCTGGGGCCAACGTCCTGACTTTC. Translating gives CASSQDYSGANVLTF.

The chain carries TRBV9 and TRBJ2-3, with 8 nucleotides matching TRBD2. The CDR3 length is 15 residues. CDR1 SGDLS and CDR2 YYNGEE come from the germline V gene. Trimming cost V 7 bases and J 6 bases; bases outside gene matches: 13. The chain's CDR3 is CASCFGAGVLDTQYF. The CDR3 bases are TGTGCCAGCTGCTTTGGAGCGGGAGTTCTTGATACGCAGTATTTT.

This clonotype came up many times. The gene calls are TRBV7-2 and TRBJ1-5; D might be TRBD1 (5 bases). The CDR3 contains 14 residues. Germline V gene data show CDR1 as SGHTA and CDR2 as FQGNSA. Deletions cut 4 bases from V and 6 bases from J, with 13 bases between. The CDR3 DNA reads TGTGCCAGCAGCTGGAGCAGGGCTGGTCAGCCCCAGCATTTT. Its protein is CASSWSRAGQPQHF.